This T cell receptor beta chain was profiled in a study of T cells after yellow fever vaccination. The study's findings and limits: Subsequent booster samples again held most clones from primary vaccination (approximately 95% CD4, over 80% CD8).

TCRdb processed the 5' RACE reads anew with MiXCR; each CDR3 protein has one entry. The table includes some 110,000 distinct CDR3 sequences, 7% to 8.5% detected once. Trimming stripped 8 bases from V and 6 bases from J, with 23 bases between. This CDR3 is built from 16 residues. The germline V gene encodes CDR1 SEHNR and CDR2 FQNEAQ (reference sequence). For this clonotype: Its specificity is not known.

The source of this sequence is a man younger than 45 who received the YFV17D yellow fever vaccine. Sequenced material: CD8+ T cells sorted from PBMCs, taken 45 days after the yellow fever booster vaccination. The chain recombines TRBV7-9 with TRBJ2-1; tentatively, D is TRBD1 or TRBD2 (6 bases each). CDR3 bases: TGTGCCAGCGGCATGGGGGCCGGGAGTGAGGTCAATGAGCAGTTCTTC. This encodes CASGMGAGSEVNEQFF.